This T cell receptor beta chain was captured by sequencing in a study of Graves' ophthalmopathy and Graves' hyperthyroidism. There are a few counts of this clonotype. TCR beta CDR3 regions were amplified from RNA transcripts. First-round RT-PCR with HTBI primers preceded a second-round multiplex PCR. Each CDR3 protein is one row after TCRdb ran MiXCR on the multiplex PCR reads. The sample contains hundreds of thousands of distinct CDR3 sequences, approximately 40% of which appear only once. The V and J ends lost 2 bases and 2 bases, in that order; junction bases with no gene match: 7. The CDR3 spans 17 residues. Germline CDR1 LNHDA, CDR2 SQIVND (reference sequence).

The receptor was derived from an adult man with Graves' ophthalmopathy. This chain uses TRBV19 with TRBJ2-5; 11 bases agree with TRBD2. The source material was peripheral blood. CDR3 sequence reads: CASSIPQGLAEQETQYF. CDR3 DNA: TGTGCCAGTAGTATACCTCAGGGACTAGCGGAACAAGAGACCCAGTACTTC.